This paragraph reports one T cell receptor beta chain. These data are taken from a study of blood T cell repertoires in COVID-19. At the level of the study: There were acute and convalescent COVID-19 samples, and they came from the United States, Italy and Spain. T cells, B-cell-depleted T cells, or PBMCs provided the cDNA or gDNA that served as material.

Per germline, CDR1 SGHTA and CDR2 FQGTGA. This CDR3 is 13 amino acids long. Trimming removed 2 bases from V and 4 bases from J, with 8 bases in between. Authors' methods: Reference gene primer amplification yielded estimated nucleated cell counts. This table comes from immunoSEQ multiplex PCR, and its TCRdb copy is limited to in-frame clones, with some not included. V and J calls and clone size are given by that table; D and trimming were obtained from the DNA. Seen here are 200,000 to 250,000 clones, more than 75% observed once, and the top ten hold approximately 2.9%. Sequenced material: peripheral blood. V and J are TRBV7-3 and TRBJ1-1; D unclear. The sequence came from a man in his sixties with acute or convalescent COVID-19. CDR3 in DNA: TGTGCCAGCAGCTTAGGCGGAATCACTGAAGCTTTCTTT. This sequence encodes CASSLGGITEAFF.